This TCR beta chain emerged from a study of radiation and T cells in renal cell carcinoma. Only in-frame clones appear in the TCRdb table, and some are missing; sequencing was by immunoSEQ multiplex PCR. The sample carries 90,000 to 100,000 clones, 70% to 85% recorded once. Only one count was recorded for this clone. Antigen specificity is unknown. Time point specified: blood 4 weeks post-SBRT, at nephrectomy. Treatment meaning: 15 Gy SBRT to primary tumor, nephrectomy 4 weeks later. Nephrectomy followed 15 Gy stereotactic body radiation by 4 weeks. Blood was sampled at baseline, 2 weeks and 4 weeks after SBRT. Clear cell pathology was present in this patient's renal cell carcinoma. Study-wide points: From baseline, blood top tumor clonotypes peaked at 2 weeks post-radiation.

In germline, CDR1 is KGHSH, CDR2 LQKENI. Trimming shortened V by 4 bases and J by 1 base, and 10 bases separated the two germline ends. The CDR3 totals 14 residues. The source of this sequence is a man in his sixties with renal cell carcinoma. The sample consisted of blood, taken from a patient whose treatment included radiotherapy and nephrectomy. The chain employs TRBV18 and TRBJ1-1; D ambiguous. CDR3 in amino acids: CASSQSMGNTEAFF. The CDR3 DNA reads as TGTGCCAGCTCACAGTCGATGGGGAACACTGAAGCTTTCTTT.